This T cell receptor beta chain emerged from a study of Ad26.COV2.S vaccination and SARS-CoV-2 variants. Stated treatment: over 15 received Ad26.COV2.S at low or high dose, single or two shots; about 5 received placebo; per-sample allocation not given. Sampling was performed 63 days after the first vaccine or placebo injection. Donation came from an adult in Boston who was aged 18-55 years. CDR3 length equals 12 residues. CDR1 and CDR2 from the germline V gene are LNHNV and YYDKDF (reference sequence). Deletions cut 3 bases from V and 7 bases from J, with 9 bases between. TCRdb keeps only in-frame clones here, not all; method: immunoSEQ multiplex PCR. Of around 380,000 clones in the sample, about nine tenths were seen once.

Sequences were derived from peripheral blood, sampled in a trial of Ad26.COV2.S vaccine versus placebo. The TCR sequence derives from a person aged 18 to 65 who received the Ad26.COV2.S COVID-19 vaccine or a placebo. V usage is TRBV15 and J usage is TRBJ2-5; D perhaps matches TRBD1 (5 bases). As DNA, the CDR3 is TGTGCCACCAGCAGGGCAGGGTTGACCCAGTACTTC. Its translation: CATSRAGLTQYF.